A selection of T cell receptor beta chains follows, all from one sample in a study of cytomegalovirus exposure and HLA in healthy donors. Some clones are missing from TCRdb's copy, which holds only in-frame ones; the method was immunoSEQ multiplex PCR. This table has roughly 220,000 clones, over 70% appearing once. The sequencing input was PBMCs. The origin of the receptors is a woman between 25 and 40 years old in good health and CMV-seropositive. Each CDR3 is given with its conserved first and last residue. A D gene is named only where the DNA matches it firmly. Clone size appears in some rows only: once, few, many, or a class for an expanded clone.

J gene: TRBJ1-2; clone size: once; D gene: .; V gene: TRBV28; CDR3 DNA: TGTGCCAGCAGCCCTGGGGCAGCCTATGGCTACACCTTC; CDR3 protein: CASSPGAAYGYTF
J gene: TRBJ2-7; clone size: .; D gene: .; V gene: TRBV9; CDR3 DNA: TGTGCCAGCAGCATATCCGGGGGCCACGAGCAGTACTTC; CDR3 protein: CASSISGGHEQYF
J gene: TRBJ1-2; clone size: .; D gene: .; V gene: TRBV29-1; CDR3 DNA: TGCAGCGTTGAGTTTACCCAAAACTATGGCTACACCTTC; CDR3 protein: CSVEFTQNYGYTF
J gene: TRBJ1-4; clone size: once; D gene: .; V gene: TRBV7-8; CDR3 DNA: TGTGCCAGCAGCTTAGAGACTGCGGGGGGGAAACTGTTTTTT; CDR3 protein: CASSLETAGGKLFF
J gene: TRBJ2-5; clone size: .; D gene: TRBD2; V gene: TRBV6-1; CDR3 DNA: TGTGCCAGCAGAGGGACTAGCGGGAGAGAAGAGACCCAGTACTTC; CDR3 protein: CASRGTSGREETQYF
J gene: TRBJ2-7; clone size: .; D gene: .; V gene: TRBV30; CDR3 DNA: TGTGCCTGGAGAGTCGATCTCTCCGAGCAGTACTTC; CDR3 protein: CAWRVDLSEQYF
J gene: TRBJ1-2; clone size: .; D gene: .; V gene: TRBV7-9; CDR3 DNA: TGTGCCAGCAGCTTAGCCCCCGGACTGAATACAGCTAACTATGGCTACACCTTC; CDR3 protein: CASSLAPGLNTANYGYTF
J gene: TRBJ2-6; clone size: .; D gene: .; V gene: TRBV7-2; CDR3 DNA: TGTGCCAGCAGCAGAGGTGGATCTGGGGCCAACGTCCTGACTTTC; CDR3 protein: CASSRGGSGANVLTF
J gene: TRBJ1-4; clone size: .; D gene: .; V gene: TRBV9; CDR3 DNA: TGTGCCAGCAGCCTGGAGGGTGGACCTAATGAAAAACTGTTTTTT; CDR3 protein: CASSLEGGPNEKLFF
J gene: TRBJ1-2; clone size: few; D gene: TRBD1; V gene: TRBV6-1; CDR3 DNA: TGTGCCAGCTCAATTTTCGGGACAGCGGATGGCTACACCTTC; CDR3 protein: CASSIFGTADGYTF
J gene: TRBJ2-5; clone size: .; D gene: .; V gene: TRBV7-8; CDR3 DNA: TGTGCCAGCAGCTTAGCGAGTCGGGGGCAAGAGACCCAGTACTTC; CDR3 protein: CASSLASRGQETQYF
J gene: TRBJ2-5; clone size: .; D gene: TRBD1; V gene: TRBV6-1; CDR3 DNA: TGTGCCAGCAGTGAAGAAGGGGGCAGGTCGGAGACCCAGTACTTC; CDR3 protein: CASSEEGGRSETQYF
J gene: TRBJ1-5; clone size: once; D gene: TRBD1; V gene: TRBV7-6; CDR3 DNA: TGTGCCAGCAGCCTTGGACAGGGGGCGTATGGCAATCAGCCCCAGCATTTT; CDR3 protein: CASSLGQGAYGNQPQHF
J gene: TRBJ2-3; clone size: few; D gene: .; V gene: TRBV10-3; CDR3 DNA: TGTGCCACCTCAGGGTCTAGCACAGATACGCAGTATTTT; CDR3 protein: CATSGSSTDTQYF
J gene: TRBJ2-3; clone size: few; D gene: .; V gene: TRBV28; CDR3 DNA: TGTGCCAGCAGTTCGACAGCAGATACGCAGTATTTT; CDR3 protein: CASSSTADTQYF
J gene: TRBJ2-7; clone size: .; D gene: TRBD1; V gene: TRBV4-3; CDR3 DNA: TGCGCCAGCAACTCGGGACAGGGATGGTACGAGCAGTACTTC; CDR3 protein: CASNSGQGWYEQYF
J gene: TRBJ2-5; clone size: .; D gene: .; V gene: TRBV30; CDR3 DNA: TGTGCCTGGAGTGCCCCGACAGAGACCCAAGAGACCCAGTACTTC; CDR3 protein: CAWSAPTETQETQYF
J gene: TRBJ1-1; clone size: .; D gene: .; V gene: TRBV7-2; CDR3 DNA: TGTGCCAGCAGTCCCGCCGGGGCCCTGGTTGAAGCTTTCTTT; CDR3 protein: CASSPAGALVEAFF
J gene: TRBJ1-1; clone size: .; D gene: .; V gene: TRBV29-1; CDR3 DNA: TGCAGCGTTGTGGTCGGCAGCAATATGAACACTGAAGCTTTCTTT; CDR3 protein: CSVVVGSNMNTEAFF
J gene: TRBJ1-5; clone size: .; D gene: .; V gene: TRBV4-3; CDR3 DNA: TGCGCCAGCAGCCAAAGGGCCCTCGGGGGTCAGCCCCAGCATTTT; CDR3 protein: CASSQRALGGQPQHF
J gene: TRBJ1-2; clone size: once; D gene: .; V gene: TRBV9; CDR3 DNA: TGTGCCAGCAGGGACCGACAGGATGGCTACACCTTC; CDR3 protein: CASRDRQDGYTF
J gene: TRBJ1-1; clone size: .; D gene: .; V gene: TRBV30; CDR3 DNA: TGTGCCTGGAGTGTTCCCCCGGGGGTCAACACTGAAGCTTTCTTT; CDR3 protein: CAWSVPPGVNTEAFF
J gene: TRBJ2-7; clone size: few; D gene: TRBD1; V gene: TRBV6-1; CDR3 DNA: TGTGCCAGCAGGGCGGGACAGGGGGCTCGGCGCGAGCAGTACTTC; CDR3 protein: CASRAGQGARREQYF
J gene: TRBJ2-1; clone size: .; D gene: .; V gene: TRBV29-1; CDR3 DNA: TGCAGCGTCGGCTTAAGACAGGATGAGCAGTTCTTC; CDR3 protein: CSVGLRQDEQFF
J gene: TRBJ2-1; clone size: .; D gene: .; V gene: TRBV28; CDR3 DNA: TGTGCCAGCAGTGGGGGTAACTCCTACAATGAGCAGTTCTTC; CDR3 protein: CASSGGNSYNEQFF
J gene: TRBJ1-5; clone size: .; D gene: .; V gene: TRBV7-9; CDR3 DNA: TGTGCCAGCAGCATAGAGGGGGTCCAGCCCCAGCATTTT; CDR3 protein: CASSIEGVQPQHF
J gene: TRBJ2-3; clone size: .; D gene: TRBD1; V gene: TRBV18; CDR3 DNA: TGTGCCAGCTCACCAAAGACAGGGGTTGGGAATACGCAGTATTTT; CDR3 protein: CASSPKTGVGNTQYF
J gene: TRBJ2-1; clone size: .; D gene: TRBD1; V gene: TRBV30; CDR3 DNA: TGTGCCTGGAGTTCCGAGACAGGGGGCAATGAGCAGTTCTTC; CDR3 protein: CAWSSETGGNEQFF
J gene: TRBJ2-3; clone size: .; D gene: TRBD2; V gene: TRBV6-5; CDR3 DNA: TGTGCCAGTGGACTAGTATCTACAGATACGCAGTATTTT; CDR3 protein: CASGLVSTDTQYF
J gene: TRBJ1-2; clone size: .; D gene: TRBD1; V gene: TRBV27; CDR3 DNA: TGTGCCAGCAGTTTAGACAGGGACCACTATGGCTACACCTTC; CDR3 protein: CASSLDRDHYGYTF
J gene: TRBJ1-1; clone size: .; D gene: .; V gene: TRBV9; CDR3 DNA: TGTGCCAGCAGCCCACCGGCGGGCAGAGCTTTCTTT; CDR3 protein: CASSPPAGRAFF
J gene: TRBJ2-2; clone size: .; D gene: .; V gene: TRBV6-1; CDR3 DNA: TGTGCCAGCAGTAAGGGGGGAAACACCGGGGAGCTGTTTTTT; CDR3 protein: CASSKGGNTGELFF
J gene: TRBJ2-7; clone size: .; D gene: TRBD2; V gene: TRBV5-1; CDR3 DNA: TGCGCCAGCAGCCCGGCTAGCGGGGCGCTCTACGAGCAGTACTTC; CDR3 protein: CASSPASGALYEQYF
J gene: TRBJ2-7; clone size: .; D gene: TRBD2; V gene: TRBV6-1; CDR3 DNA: TGTGCCAGTCCTGGGGGGGGTACCTCCTACGAGCAGTACTTC; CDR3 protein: CASPGGGTSYEQYF
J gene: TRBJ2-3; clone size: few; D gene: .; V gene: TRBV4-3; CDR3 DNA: TGCGCCAGCAGCCAAGATTTAGGCTACACAGATACGCAGTATTTT; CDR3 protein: CASSQDLGYTDTQYF
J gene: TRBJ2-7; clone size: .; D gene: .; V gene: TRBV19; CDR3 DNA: TGTGCCAGTAGTATAAAGGTGGTCGGGCTCTACGAGCAGTACTTC; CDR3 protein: CASSIKVVGLYEQYF
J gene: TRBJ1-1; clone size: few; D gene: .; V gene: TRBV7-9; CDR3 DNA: TGTGCCAGCAGCGAGGGGGTGCGAACCTCGGGCACTGAAGCTTTCTTT; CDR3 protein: CASSEGVRTSGTEAFF
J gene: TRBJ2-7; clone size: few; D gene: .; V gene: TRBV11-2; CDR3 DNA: TGTGCCAGCAGCTCCCGCCAAACTGTGGTTCTCTACGAGCAGTACTTC; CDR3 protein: CASSSRQTVVLYEQYF
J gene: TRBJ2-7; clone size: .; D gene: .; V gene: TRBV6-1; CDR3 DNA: TGTGCCACCGAACGACTAGGATTCTACGAGCAGTACTTC; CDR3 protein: CATERLGFYEQYF
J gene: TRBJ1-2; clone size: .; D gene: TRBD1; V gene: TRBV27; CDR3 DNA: TGTGCCAGCAGTGCCGGGACAGGGGGTCTTTCTGGCTACACCTTC; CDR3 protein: CASSAGTGGLSGYTF
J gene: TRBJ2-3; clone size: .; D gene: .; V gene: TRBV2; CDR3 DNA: TGTGCCAGCAGTGACTATGGGGAGCGGCCTTGGGATACGCAGTATTTT; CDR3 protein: CASSDYGERPWDTQYF
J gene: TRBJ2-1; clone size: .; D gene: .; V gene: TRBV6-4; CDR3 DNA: TGTGCCAGCAGTGAAGGAGGGGACGCTAACAATGAGCAGTTCTTC; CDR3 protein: CASSEGGDANNEQFF
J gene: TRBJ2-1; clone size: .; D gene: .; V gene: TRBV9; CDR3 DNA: TGTGCCAGCAGCATCCGGGACGGCCCGGCCTACAATGAGCAGTTCTTC; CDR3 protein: CASSIRDGPAYNEQFF
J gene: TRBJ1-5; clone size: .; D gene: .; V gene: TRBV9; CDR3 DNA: TGTGCCAGCAGCGTAGCTCTACTAGGATATTCGGCGAGGGAGGTTAGCAGCAATCAGCCCCAGCATTTT; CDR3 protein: CASSVALLGYSAREVSSNQPQHF
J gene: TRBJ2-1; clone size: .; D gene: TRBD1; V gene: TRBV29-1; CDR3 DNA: TGCAGCGTTAACAGGGGCCGGTGGGACAATGAGCAGTTCTTC; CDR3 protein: CSVNRGRWDNEQFF
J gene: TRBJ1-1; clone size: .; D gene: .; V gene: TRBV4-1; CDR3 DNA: TGCGCCAGCAGCCAAGATTCAGGGATGAACACTGAAGCTTTCTTT; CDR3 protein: CASSQDSGMNTEAFF
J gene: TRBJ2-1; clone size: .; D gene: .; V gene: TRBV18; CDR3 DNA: TGTGCCAGCTCTGCTACTAGAACAAGTGGCAATGAGCAGTTCTTC; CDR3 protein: CASSATRTSGNEQFF
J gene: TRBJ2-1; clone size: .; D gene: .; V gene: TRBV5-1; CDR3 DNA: TGCGCCAGCAGCTCATCCGGACAGTCGGGCTACAATGAGCAGTTCTTC; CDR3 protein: CASSSSGQSGYNEQFF
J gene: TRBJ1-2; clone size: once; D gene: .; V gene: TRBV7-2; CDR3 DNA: TGTGCCAGCACCGGGGTTCGTGGCTATGGCTACACCTTC; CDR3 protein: CASTGVRGYGYTF
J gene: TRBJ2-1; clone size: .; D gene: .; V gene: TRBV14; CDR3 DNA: TGTGCCAGCAGCCAAGTTCCGCGGGTCTGGCCCTACAATGAGCAGTTCTTC; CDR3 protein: CASSQVPRVWPYNEQFF
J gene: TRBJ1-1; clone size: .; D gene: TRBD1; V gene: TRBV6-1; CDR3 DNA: TGTGCCAGCAGGGCCAGGGGGATGAACACTGAAGCTTTCTTT; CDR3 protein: CASRARGMNTEAFF
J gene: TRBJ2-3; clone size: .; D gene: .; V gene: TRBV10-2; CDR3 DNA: TGCGCCAGCATTGTGACGGGAGGCACAGATACGCAGTATTTT; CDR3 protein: CASIVTGGTDTQYF